This T cell receptor beta chain was profiled in a study of radiation and T cells in renal cell carcinoma (TCRdb year 2020). Broadly, across the study: The samples were drawn from a clinical trial, where primary renal cell carcinomas were treated with 15 Gy of stereotactic body radiation therapy and then removed by nephrectomy 4 weeks afterward. A total of 4 million to 5 million unique CDR3 nucleotide sequences, encoding 2.5 million to 3 million unique CDR3 amino acid sequences, were found across all 50 or so samples. A total of 53 samples underwent TCR beta sequencing, made up of 25 or so tumors and some 27 peripheral blood samples.

The time point label, read with the paper, signifies: blood 2 weeks post-SBRT. The treatment or condition label of this sample denotes: 15 Gy SBRT to primary tumor, nephrectomy 4 weeks later. Serial peripheral blood from radiation-treated patients was sampled at baseline, 2 weeks and 4 weeks after SBRT to track tumor-enriched clonotypes. All patients had renal cell carcinoma with clear cell pathology. The QIAamp DNA Blood Mini Kit (Qiagen) was used to prepare genomic DNA for TCR sequencing. The analyses included just those samples that passed every quality control check. Reading from cysteine to phenylalanine, the CDR3 counts 16 amino acids. Only the CDR3 portion is preserved as DNA: 48 bases, with reading frame beginning at the first base. As encoded in the germline V gene, CDR1 is LGHNA while CDR2 is YNFKEQ. From V the trimming removes 4 bases and from J it removes 1 base, while the gene matches leave 4 bases of the junction unaccounted for.

Overall results and qualifications from the work: Top tumor clonotypes rose in blood from baseline to 2 weeks post-radiation, then contracted by 4 weeks, suggesting transient expansion of tumor-resident clones. Changes in the blood repertoire were not tracked past 4 weeks after treatment. Because pretreatment tumor biopsies were not available, the baseline intratumoral presence of clonotypes could not be determined. Because the trial had a single-armed design, the trial could not examine how radiation dose or scheduling affected the TCR repertoire.

As to this clone: This receptor's antigen is unknown. Base qualities are missing; no much larger clone stands one base away.

TCR beta libraries were generated from genomic DNA with the immunoSEQ kit, following the manufacturer's recommendations. Library preparation used a first multiplex PCR with proprietary primers, then a second PCR adding unique barcodes, with bead cleanups after each round. Each sample batch included a kit-provided positive control reaction and a negative control reaction. The final libraries were assessed on an Agilent 4200 TapeStation D1000 ScreenTape, pooled by volume, and quantified by qPCR. An Illumina NextSeq500 fitted with a MidOutput 150-cycle cartridge performed the sequencing, running 156 Read1 cycles and 15 Index1 cycles with the kit's custom primers. The pooled library was loaded at approximately 1 pM, and about 20% PhiX control was spiked in. The study's processing was this. The vendor-processed data were analyzed in R, and a clonotype was defined as all T cells that share the same CDR3 nucleotide sequence. For clone abundance analyses, frequencies were normalized to the 10,000 most abundant clones per sample. Public T cell clones, which averaged fewer than five per sample, were removed prior to analysis. Tumor-enriched and baseline blood-enriched clonotypes were defined by at least a 32-fold difference in abundance between compartments. Clonotypes expanded or contracted between blood time points were identified with a beta-binomial differential abundance model. Similarity between tumor and blood repertoires was quantified using the Baroni-Urbani and Buser coefficient, and groups were compared with two-tailed Wilcoxon tests in R. TCRdb took over this immuneACCESS table, retaining in-frame rearrangements with V and J assigned. Such tables are incomplete; in checked studies, under half of the missing clones stem from an unresolved V gene, and the remainder is unexplained. That table furnishes V, J and clone size, whereas the DNA furnished D and trimming. The sample has more than 150,000 clones on record, roughly 90% of them singletons. 10% to 15% of the sample lies in the top ten.

The rearrangement joined TRBV4-2 to TRBJ2-3, and 11 junctional nucleotides match TRBD2. The sequence came from a woman between 50 and 59 years old with renal cell carcinoma. Sequenced material: blood, taken from a patient whose treatment included radiotherapy and nephrectomy. Here is the DNA: TGTGCCAGCAGCCCCCAGGGACTAGCGGGCACAGATACGCAGTATTTT. This yields the protein CASSPQGLAGTDTQYF.